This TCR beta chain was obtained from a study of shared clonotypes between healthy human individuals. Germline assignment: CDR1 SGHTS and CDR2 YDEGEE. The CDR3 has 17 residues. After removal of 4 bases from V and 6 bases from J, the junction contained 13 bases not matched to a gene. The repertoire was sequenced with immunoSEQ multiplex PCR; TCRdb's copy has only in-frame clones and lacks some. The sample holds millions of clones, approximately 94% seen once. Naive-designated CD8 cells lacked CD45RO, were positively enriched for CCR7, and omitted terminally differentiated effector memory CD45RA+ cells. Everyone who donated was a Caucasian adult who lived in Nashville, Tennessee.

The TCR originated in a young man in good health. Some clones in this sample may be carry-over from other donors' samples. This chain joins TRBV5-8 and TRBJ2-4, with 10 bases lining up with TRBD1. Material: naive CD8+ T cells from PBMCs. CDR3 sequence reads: CASSDSYAGTGVNIQYF. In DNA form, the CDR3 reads TGTGCCAGCAGCGACTCCTATGCCGGGACAGGGGTAAACATTCAGTACTTC.